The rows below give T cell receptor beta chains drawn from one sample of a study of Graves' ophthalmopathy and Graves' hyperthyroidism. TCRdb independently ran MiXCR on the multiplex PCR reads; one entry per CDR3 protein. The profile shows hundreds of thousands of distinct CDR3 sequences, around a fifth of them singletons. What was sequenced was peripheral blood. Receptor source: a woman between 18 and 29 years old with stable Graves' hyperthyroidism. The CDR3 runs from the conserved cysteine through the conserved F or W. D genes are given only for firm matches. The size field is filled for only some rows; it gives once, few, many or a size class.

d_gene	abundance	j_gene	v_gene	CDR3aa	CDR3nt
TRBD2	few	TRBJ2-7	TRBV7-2	CASSLTSGGTYEQYF	TGTGCCAGCAGCCTGACTAGCGGGGGGACCTACGAGCAGTACTTC
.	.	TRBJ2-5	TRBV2	CASSEYGSETQYF	TGTGCCAGCAGTGAATATGGGTCGGAGACCCAGTACTTC
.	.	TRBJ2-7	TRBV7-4	CASSFPWTVSSYEQYF	TGTGCCAGCAGCTTCCCCTGGACTGTGAGCTCCTACGAGCAGTACTTC
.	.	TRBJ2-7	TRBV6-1	CASSDGPYRTPSYEQYF	TGTGCCAGCAGTGATGGACCCTACAGGACACCTTCCTACGAGCAGTACTTC
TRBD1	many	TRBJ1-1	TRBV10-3	CATKKQGAPEAFF	TGTGCCACCAAAAAACAGGGGGCCCCTGAAGCTTTCTTT
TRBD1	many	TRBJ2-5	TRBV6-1	CASKYRDRPYETQYF	TGTGCCAGCAAATACCGGGACAGACCCTACGAGACCCAGTACTTC
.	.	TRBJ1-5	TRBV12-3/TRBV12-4	CASSFRQIPNQPQHF	TGTGCCAGCAGTTTCCGGCAGATTCCTAATCAGCCCCAGCATTTT
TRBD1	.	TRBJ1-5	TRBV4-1	CASSQDRGQGGLYSNQPQHF	TGCGCCAGCAGCCAAGATCGGGGACAGGGGGGGCTATATAGCAATCAGCCCCAGCATTTT
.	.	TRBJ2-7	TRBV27	CASSFAAMGEQYF	TGTGCCAGCAGTTTCGCAGCTATGGGCGAGCAGTACTTC
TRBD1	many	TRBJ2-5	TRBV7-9	CASSPTGGMETQYF	TGTGCCAGCAGCCCAACAGGGGGGATGGAGACCCAGTACTTC
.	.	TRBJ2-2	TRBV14	CASSQVTVNTGELFF	TGTGCCAGCAGCCAAGTTACGGTGAACACCGGGGAGCTGTTTTTT
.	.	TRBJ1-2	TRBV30	CAWVGTYGYTF	TGTGCCTGGGTAGGGACATATGGCTACACCTTC
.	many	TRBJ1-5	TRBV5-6	CASSLFVDSYSNQPQHF	TGTGCCAGCAGCTTATTTGTCGACAGTTATAGCAATCAGCCCCAGCATTTT
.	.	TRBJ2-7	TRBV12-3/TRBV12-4	CASGAGIASYDQYF	TGTGCCAGCGGAGCGGGTATAGCGTCCTACGATCAGTACTTC
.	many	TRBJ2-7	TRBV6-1	CASRKTGLASYEQYF	TGTGCCAGCAGAAAAACAGGGTTGGCCTCCTACGAGCAGTACTTC
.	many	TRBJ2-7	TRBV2	CASSEDGGRFYEQYF	TGTGCCAGCAGTGAAGATGGTGGTAGATTCTACGAGCAGTACTTC
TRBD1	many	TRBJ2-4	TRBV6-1	CASSEAGTGAHIQYF	TGTGCCAGCAGTGAAGCGGGGACAGGGGCCCACATTCAGTACTTC
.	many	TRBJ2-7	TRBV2	CASSEQGGRYGYEQYF	TGTGCCAGCAGTGAACAAGGGGGGCGGTACGGTTACGAGCAGTACTTC
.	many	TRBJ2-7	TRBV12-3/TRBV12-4	CASSFGQDEQYF	TGTGCCAGCAGTTTCGGCCAGGACGAGCAGTACTTC
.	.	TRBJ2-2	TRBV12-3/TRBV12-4	CARLQGSGTGELFF	TGTGCCAGATTACAGGGTAGTGGTACCGGGGAGCTGTTTTTT
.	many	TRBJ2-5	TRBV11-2	CASSQGRVTGETQYF	TGTGCCAGCAGCCAAGGTCGGGTCACAGGGGAGACCCAGTACTTC
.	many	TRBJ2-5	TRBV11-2	CASSLVGRDGLFLRETQYF	TGTGCCAGCAGCTTAGTAGGCCGGGACGGTCTCTTTTTAAGGGAGACCCAGTACTTC
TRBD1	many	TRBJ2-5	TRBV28	CASNRRGLVTQYF	TGTGCCAGCAATCGCAGGGGGCTTGTGACCCAGTACTTC
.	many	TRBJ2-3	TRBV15	CATRDSTDTQYF	TGTGCCACCAGGGACAGCACAGATACGCAGTATTTT
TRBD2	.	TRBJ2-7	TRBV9	CASSVAPTGGYEQYF	TGTGCCAGCAGCGTAGCCCCGACGGGAGGGTACGAGCAGTACTTC
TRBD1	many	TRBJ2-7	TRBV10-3	CAISPSRGTPYEQYF	TGTGCCATCAGTCCGAGCAGGGGGACCCCCTACGAGCAGTACTTC
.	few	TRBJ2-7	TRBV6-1	CASSSWLDSYEQYF	TGTGCCAGCTCTTCGTGGCTAGACTCCTACGAGCAGTACTTC
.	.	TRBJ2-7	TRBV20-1	CSAPGGILYEQYF	TGCAGTGCTCCCGGAGGAATCCTCTACGAGCAGTACTTC
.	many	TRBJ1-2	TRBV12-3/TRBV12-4	CASRPSVGGYTF	TGTGCCAGCAGACCCAGCGTAGGCGGCTACACCTTC
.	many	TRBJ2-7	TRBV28	CASSLRPYEQYF	TGTGCCAGCAGTTTGAGGCCGTACGAGCAGTACTTC
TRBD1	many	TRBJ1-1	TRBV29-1	CSDGTGTTNTEAFF	TGCAGCGACGGGACAGGGACGACGAACACTGAAGCTTTCTTT
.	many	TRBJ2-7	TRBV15	CATSREKLGSYEQYF	TGTGCCACCAGCAGAGAGAAACTAGGATCCTACGAGCAGTACTTC
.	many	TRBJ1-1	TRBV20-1	CSARLGGTEAFF	TGCAGTGCTAGACTAGGGGGGACTGAAGCTTTCTTT
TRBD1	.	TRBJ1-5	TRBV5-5	CASSPGQVINQPQHF	TGTGCCAGCAGCCCGGGACAGGTGATCAATCAGCCCCAGCATTTT
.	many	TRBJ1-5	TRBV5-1	CASSSYRARNQPQHF	TGCGCCAGCAGCTCTTATCGGGCCCGCAATCAGCCCCAGCATTTT
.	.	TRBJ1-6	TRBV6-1	CASSRAVQYNSPLHF	TGTGCCAGCAGTCGAGCGGTCCAGTATAATTCACCCCTCCACTTT
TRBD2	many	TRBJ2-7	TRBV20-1	CSAPLGPTSGRYEQYF	TGCAGTGCCCCCCTCGGCCCGACTAGCGGGAGGTACGAGCAGTACTTC
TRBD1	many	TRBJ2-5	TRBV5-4	CASSSDRGGETQYF	TGTGCCAGCAGCTCGGACAGGGGTGGAGAGACCCAGTACTTC
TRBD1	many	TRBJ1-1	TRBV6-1	CASRDRGRGPNTEAFF	TGTGCCAGCAGGGACAGGGGGCGGGGACCGAACACTGAAGCTTTCTTT
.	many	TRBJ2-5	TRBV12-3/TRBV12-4	CASSFGRLTGETQYF	TGTGCCAGCAGTTTTGGCAGGCTGACAGGAGAGACCCAGTACTTC
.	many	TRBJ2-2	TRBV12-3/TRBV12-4	CASSFTPSNTGELFF	TGTGCCAGCAGTTTTACACCTTCAAACACCGGGGAGCTGTTTTTT
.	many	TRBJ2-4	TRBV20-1	CSASKQGRVTKNIQYF	TGCAGTGCCTCGAAACAGGGAAGGGTGACCAAAAACATTCAGTACTTC
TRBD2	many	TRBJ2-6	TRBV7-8	CASRAGLAGGGANVLTF	TGTGCCAGCAGAGCAGGACTAGCGGGAGGTGGGGCCAACGTCCTGACTTTC
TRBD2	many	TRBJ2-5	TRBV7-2	CASSLVAGGIQETQYF	TGTGCCAGCAGCTTAGTAGCGGGAGGTATCCAAGAGACCCAGTACTTC
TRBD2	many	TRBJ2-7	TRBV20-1	CSASSSGRINEQYF	TGCAGTGCTTCGTCTAGCGGGAGGATCAACGAGCAGTACTTC
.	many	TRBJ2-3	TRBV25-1	CASSDPIWKGDTQYF	TGTGCCAGCAGTGACCCTATTTGGAAGGGAGATACGCAGTATTTT
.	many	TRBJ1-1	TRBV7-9	CASSLDMGVSTEAFF	TGTGCCAGCAGCTTAGATATGGGAGTGAGCACTGAAGCTTTCTTT
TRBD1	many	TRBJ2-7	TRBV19	CASSTNRGSRYEQYF	TGTGCCAGTAGCACAAACAGGGGAAGCAGGTACGAGCAGTACTTC
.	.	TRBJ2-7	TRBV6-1	CASSAAARQDLPNLYEQYF	TGTGCCAGCAGTGCCGCCGCCCGACAGGACTTACCGAACCTCTACGAGCAGTACTTC
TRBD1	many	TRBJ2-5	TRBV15	CATSSGQDQETQYF	TGTGCCACCAGCAGCGGACAGGACCAAGAGACCCAGTACTTC
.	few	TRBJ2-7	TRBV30	CAGTIGAEQYF	TGTGCCGGGACAATCGGGGCCGAGCAGTACTTC
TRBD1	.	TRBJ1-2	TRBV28	CASSRTGDNYGYTF	TGTGCCAGCAGCCGGACAGGGGACAACTATGGCTACACCTTC
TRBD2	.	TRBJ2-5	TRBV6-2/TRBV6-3	CAISGGPKETQYF	TGTGCCATTTCGGGGGGGCCCAAAGAGACCCAGTACTTC
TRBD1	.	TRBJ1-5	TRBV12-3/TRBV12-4	CASSQGQGANQPQHF	TGTGCCAGCAGCCAGGGGCAGGGGGCGAATCAGCCCCAGCATTTT
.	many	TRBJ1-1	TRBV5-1	CASSLGGDDPEASF	TGCGCCAGCAGCTTGGGGGGGGACGATCCTGAAGCTTCCTTT
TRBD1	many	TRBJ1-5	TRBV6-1	CASGRQGSNQPQHF	TGTGCCAGCGGAAGACAGGGAAGCAATCAGCCCCAGCATTTT
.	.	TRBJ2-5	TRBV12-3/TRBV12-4	CASSLSGGGAVETQYF	TGTGCCAGCAGTTTATCTGGTGGGGGAGCCGTAGAGACCCAGTACTTC
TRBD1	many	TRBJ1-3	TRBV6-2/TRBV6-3	CASSTRQGGGNTIYF	TGTGCCAGCAGTACGCGACAGGGAGGTGGAAACACCATATATTTT
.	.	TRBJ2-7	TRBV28	CASSSTGGATSYEQYF	TGTGCCAGCAGTTCCACTGGGGGCGCGACTAGCTACGAGCAGTACTTC